One and the same sample provided the 20 T cell receptor beta chains below, sequenced in a study of human T cells and chemical hapten exposure. Time point denoted: pre-sensitization, week 0. Described treatment: therapeutic diphenylcyclopropenone sensitization with weekly scalp DPC. TCRdb independently ran MiXCR on the RACE reads; one entry per CDR3 protein. Of approximately 180,000 distinct CDR3 sequences in the sample, roughly 30% were seen once. The sequences come from whole blood, collected in connection with sensitization to the hapten diphenylcyclopropenone (DPC). Receptors originate from a woman aged 25-40 years with alopecia areata. Some clones in this sample may be carry-over from other donors' samples.

V usage is TRBV20-1 and J usage is TRBJ2-1; TRBD2 matches at 11 bases. V gave up 6 bases and J gave up 0 bases; unmatched junction bases: 7. CDR1 and CDR2 from the germline V gene are DFQATT and SNEGSKA (reference sequence). There are 16 residues in the CDR3. This CDR3 is CSAAPSGRYSYNEQFF. The CDR3 DNA reads TGCAGTGCAGCCCCTAGCGGGAGGTACTCCTACAATGAGCAGTTCTTC.

The V and J genes are TRBV3-1 and TRBJ2-4, with 9 bases lining up with TRBD1. Germline CDR1 LGHDT, CDR2 YNNKEL (reference sequence). This CDR3 is built from 17 residues. V gave up 4 bases and J gave up 4 bases; unmatched junction bases: 11. As DNA, the CDR3 is TGTGCCAGCAGCCTGTGGGGACAGGGCTTGAGGAAAAACATTCAGTACTTC. Its translation is CASSLWGQGLRKNIQYF.

This clonotype was detected ten times or more. The chain employs TRBV7-3 and TRBJ2-6; the D is unclear. Germline V gene data show CDR1 as SGHTA and CDR2 as FQGTGA. V was clipped by 4 bases and J by 4 bases, with 8 bases between them. The CDR3 is 14 residues long. CDR3 amino acids: CASSYLSGANVLTF. Written as DNA, the CDR3 is TGTGCCAGCAGCTACCTGTCCGGGGCCAACGTCCTGACTTTC. The whole variable domain, remainder taken from reference TRBV7-3 and TRBJ2-6, is GAGVSQTPSNKVTEKGKYVELRCDPISGHTALYWYRQSLGQGPEFLIYFQGTGAADDSGLPNDRFFAVRPEGSVSTLKIQRTERGDSAVYLCASSYLSGANVLTFGAGSRLTVL.

This clonotype was counted a few times. This rearrangement joins TRBV10-3 to TRBJ1-3; D is unresolved. V lost 0 bases and J lost 1, with 7 bases in between. The germline V gene encodes CDR1 ENHRY and CDR2 SYGVKD. The CDR3 covers 15 residues. The CDR3 DNA reads TGTGCCATCAGTGAGTCGGTGGGTTCTGGAAACACCATATATTTT. Translated: CAISESVGSGNTIYF.

This clonotype was seen a handful of times. The rearrangement uses TRBV7-2 and TRBJ1-5; perhaps TRBD1 as D (6 bases). The V end was cut by 6 bases, the J end by 11 bases, with 14 bases between. Germline values: CDR1 SGHTA, CDR2 FQGNSA. This CDR3 comprises 12 residues. The CDR3, as DNA: TGTGCCAGCAGTTCTCAACAGGGCACCCAGCATTTT. It yields the protein CASSSQQGTQHF.

J is TRBJ1-6 and V is TRBV27; D possibly corresponds to TRBD1 (5 bases). Per the germline V gene, CDR1 is MNHEY and CDR2 is SMNVEV (reference sequence). The CDR3 totals 14 residues. V was pared by 6 bases and J by 8 bases, with 14 bases between. CDR3 loop: CASRLAGRDSPLHF. As DNA, the CDR3 is TGTGCCAGCAGGCTGGCAGGGCGCGATTCACCCCTCCACTTT.

V gene TRBV29-1 combines with J gene TRBJ2-2, with 15 bases identical to TRBD2. Trimming took 7 bases from V and 5 from J; bases not matched to a gene: 2. The CDR3 contains 14 residues. Germline CDR1 and CDR2: SQVTM and ANQGSEA. The CDR3 DNA reads TGCAGCGCAGGGACTAGCGGGAGGACCGGGGAGCTGTTTTTT. It yields the protein CSAGTSGRTGELFF.

The chain links TRBV9 to TRBJ2-5, with TRBD2 identical over 7 bases. Germline V gives CDR1 SGDLS, CDR2 YYNGEE. J was trimmed by 5 bases and V by 4 bases; bases with no gene match: 11. The CDR3 extends over 15 amino acids. The CDR3, as DNA: TGTGCCAGCAGCCTCGACGGGACTATTGGTGAGACCCAGTACTTC. As protein: CASSLDGTIGETQYF.

V usage is TRBV28 and J usage is TRBJ1-5; 9 bases fit TRBD1. With V trimmed by 5 bases and J by 5 bases, 4 bases remained unmatched. This CDR3 comprises 14 residues. Germline CDR1 and CDR2: MDHEN and SYDVKM. As DNA, the CDR3 is TGTGCCAGCAGTCTAAGACAGGGGGATCAGCCCCAGCATTTT. Its protein is CASSLRQGDQPQHF.

J is TRBJ1-5 and V is TRBV28; no clear D gene. The length of the CDR3 is 14 residues. Trimming pared 6 bases from V and 5 bases from J, leaving 14 bases between. Germline CDR1 and CDR2: MDHEN and SYDVKM. In DNA, the CDR3 is TGTGCCAGCAGAAATTCGGGGTTGGATCAGCCCCAGCATTTT. Amino acids: CASRNSGLDQPQHF.

This clonotype turned up a few times. The chain employs TRBV6-2 or TRBV6-3 and TRBJ1-5; possible D gene TRBD1, 5 bases. Trimming took off 1 base at V and 9 bases at J, with 7 bases between the two ends. Germline values: CDR1 MNHEY, CDR2 SVGEGT. This CDR3 comprises 12 residues. CDR3 residues: CASSYLRGPQHF. For the CDR3, the DNA is TGTGCCAGCAGTTACTTGAGGGGGCCCCAGCATTTT.

This clonotype was detected a few times. V is TRBV11-2 and J is TRBJ2-5; D is uncertain. The germline V gene has CDR1 SGHAT and CDR2 FQNNGV. V shed 3 bases and J shed 10 bases, with 12 bases lying between them. The CDR3 contains 12 residues. CDR3 nucleotide sequence: TGTGCCAGCAGCTTGGTTCTAGGGTTCCAGTACTTC. Protein: CASSLVLGFQYF.

The chain links TRBV9 to TRBJ2-4; 11 nucleotides match TRBD1. The V segment lost 4 bases and the J segment 4 bases; nucleotides outside the gene matches: 7. The CDR3 loop spans 16 amino acids. Germline assignment: CDR1 SGDLS and CDR2 YYNGEE. The chain's CDR3 is CASSPGTGGMKNIQYF. CDR3 nucleotides: TGTGCCAGCAGCCCGGGGACAGGGGGTATGAAAAACATTCAGTACTTC.

The V call is TRBV20-1, the J call TRBJ1-1; D is unresolved. Germline assignment: CDR1 DFQATT and CDR2 SNEGSKA (reference sequence). V dropped 4 bases and J dropped 0 bases, with 12 bases sitting between them. The CDR3 consists of 14 residues. CDR3 coding DNA: TGCAGTGCTACCTCAGGAGCCATGAACACTGAAGCTTTCTTT. Protein sequence: CSATSGAMNTEAFF.

This clonotype was found many times. The genes are TRBV28 and TRBJ2-3; tentatively, D is TRBD2 (5 bases). The CDR3 extends over 11 amino acids. Germline CDR1 MDHEN, CDR2 SYDVKM. V was clipped by 4 bases and J by 11 bases, with 10 bases between them. The CDR3 loop reads CASSSRRGQYF. As DNA, the CDR3 is TGTGCCAGCAGTTCCCGCCGGGGGCAGTATTTT. The complete variable domain, with remaining parts taken from reference TRBV28 and TRBJ2-3, reads DVKVTQSSRYLVKRTGEKVFLECVQDMDHENMFWYRQDPGLGLRLIYFSYDVKMKEKGDIPEGYSVSREKKERFSLILESASTNQTSMYLCASSSRRGQYFGPGTRLTVL.

This clonotype was detected only a few times. The chain combines TRBV6-2 or TRBV6-3 with TRBJ2-2; D remains ambiguous. This CDR3 has 17 amino acids. Trimming cost V 6 bases and J 4 bases, with 21 bases left between them. Germline V gene sequence: CDR1 MNHEY, CDR2 SVGEGT. The CDR3 spells CASSQLRSVPRTGELFF. CDR3 DNA sequence: TGTGCCAGCAGCCAACTACGCTCTGTCCCCCGCACCGGGGAGCTGTTTTTT.

Ten or more counts support this clonotype. The genes are TRBV12-3 or TRBV12-4 and TRBJ1-1; 7 bases agree with TRBD1. J was trimmed by 3 bases and V by 6 bases; bases with no gene match: 4. The CDR3 consists of 13 residues. CDR3 loop: CASSSGTDTEAFF. The CDR3 DNA is TGTGCCAGCAGCTCCGGGACAGACACTGAAGCTTTCTTT.

The V call is TRBV30, the J call TRBJ1-1; 7 bases match TRBD1. The CDR3 has 16 residues. V was clipped by 2 bases and J by 5 bases; unmatched bases: 14. Germline CDR1 is GTSNPN and CDR2 is SVGIG (reference sequence). CDR3 loop: CAWSLRTGFVGTEAFF. As DNA, the CDR3 is TGTGCCTGGAGTCTCCGGACAGGTTTTGTAGGGACTGAAGCTTTCTTT.

This clonotype has a handful of counts. This chain joins TRBV27 and TRBJ2-7; perhaps TRBD1 as D (5 bases). Trimming took 0 bases from V and 6 from J, leaving 9 bases between them. The CDR3 extends over 13 amino acids. Per germline, CDR1 MNHEY and CDR2 SMNVEV (reference sequence). In DNA, the CDR3 is TGTGCCAGCAGTTTATCAGGGGTCGGCGAGCAGTACTTC. Translation: CASSLSGVGEQYF.

Details on this clonotype: At one end, the junction sequence differs from germline, possibly due to a read error. The chain uses TRBV27 and TRBJ1-6, with 7 positions matching TRBD1. The CDR3 covers 15 residues. Germline V gene sequence: CDR1 MNHEY, CDR2 SMNVEV (reference sequence). The CDR3 DNA is TGTGCCGGCAGTTTAACAGGGACAGACAATTCACCCCTCCACTTT. Residues: CAGSLTGTDNSPLHF.